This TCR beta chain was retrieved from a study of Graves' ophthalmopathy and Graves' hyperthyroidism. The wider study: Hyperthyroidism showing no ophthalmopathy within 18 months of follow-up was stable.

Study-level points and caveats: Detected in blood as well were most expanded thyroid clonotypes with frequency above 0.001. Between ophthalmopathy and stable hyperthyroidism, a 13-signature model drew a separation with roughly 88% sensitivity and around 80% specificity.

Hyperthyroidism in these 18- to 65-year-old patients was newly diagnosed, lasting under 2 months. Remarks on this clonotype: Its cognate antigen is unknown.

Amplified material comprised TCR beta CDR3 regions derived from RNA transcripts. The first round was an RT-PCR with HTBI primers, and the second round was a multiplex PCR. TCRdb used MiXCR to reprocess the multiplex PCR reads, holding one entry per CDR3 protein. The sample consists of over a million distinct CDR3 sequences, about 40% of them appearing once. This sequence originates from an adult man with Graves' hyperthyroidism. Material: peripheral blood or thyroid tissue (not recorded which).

CDR3: CASRTNLEAFF. CDR3 sequence (DNA): TGTGCCAGCCGTACTAACTTGGAAGCTTTCTTT. This rearrangement joins TRBV6-6 to TRBJ1-1; no clear D. The CDR3 totals 11 residues. Deletions cut 8 bases from V and 8 bases from J, with 12 bases between. The germline CDR1 and CDR2 sequences are MNHNY and SVGAGI (reference sequence).